The 23 T cell receptor beta chains listed next were all sequenced from one sample in a study of T cells in narcolepsy. Sequenced by immunoSEQ multiplex PCR; TCRdb stores in-frame clones only, minus some. The sample lists about 34,000 clones, around 84% occurring once. Sequences were obtained from memory (CD45RA-) CD4+ T cells from blood. The receptors shown here come from a human donor in good health.

The chain links TRBV11-3 to TRBJ1-2; D call uncertain. The CDR3 extends over 13 amino acids. The ends were cut back, 0 bases at V and 6 bases at J, with 8 bases in the middle. Germline CDR1 and CDR2: SGHNT and YENEEA. CDR3 coding DNA: TGTGCCAGCAGCTTAGACCCGAGGGATGGCTACACCTTC. Its translation: CASSLDPRDGYTF.

The CDR3 here is CSATQIEAFF. The CDR3 coding sequence is TGCAGTGCTACTCAAATTGAAGCTTTCTTT. The chain couples TRBV20-1 to TRBJ1-1; D is ambiguous. This CDR3 spans 10 amino acids. CDR1 DFQATT and CDR2 SNEGSKA come from the germline V gene (reference sequence). The V gene lost 4 bases and the J gene lost 7 bases, with 7 bases spanning the gap.

The chain recombines TRBV5-1 with TRBJ1-6; D is perhaps TRBD1 (5 bases). Germline CDR1 reads SGHRS; CDR2 reads YFSETQ. The ends were cut back, 2 bases at V and 9 bases at J, with 12 bases in the middle. The CDR3 is 14 amino acids. The CDR3 spells CASSFGQGPSPLHF. CDR3 bases: TGCGCCAGCAGCTTTGGTCAGGGACCTTCACCCCTCCACTTT.

J is TRBJ2-2 and V is TRBV2; 8 bases agree with TRBD1. J was trimmed by 1 base and V by 3 bases; bases with no gene match: 4. The germline V gene encodes CDR1 SNHLY and CDR2 FYNNEI. This CDR3 is built from 16 residues. Here the CDR3 reads CASSEGTGGNTGELFF. The CDR3 DNA is TGTGCCAGCAGTGAGGGGACAGGAGGGAACACCGGGGAGCTGTTTTTT.

This clone was picked up a small number of times. The V gene is TRBV2, the J gene TRBJ2-7; 9 bases align to TRBD2. The junction had 6 bases not matched to a gene; V was cut back by 1 base and J by 5 bases. Germline CDR1 SNHLY, CDR2 FYNNEI. The CDR3 has 15 amino acids. The CDR3 sequence is CASSEGVAGAHEQYF. The CDR3 DNA is TGTGCCAGCAGTGAAGGGGTAGCGGGGGCCCACGAGCAGTACTTC.

This clone was observed once. This rearrangement joins TRBV7-9 to TRBJ2-1, with 8 bases lining up with TRBD2. Germline loops: CDR1 SEHNR, CDR2 FQNEAQ (reference sequence). The CDR3 sequence is 14 residues long. With 5 bases clipped from V and 11 bases from J, the junction kept 11 bases outside the gene matches. The CDR3 DNA reads as TGTGCCAGCAGCCGTGGCACTAGCGGCCCGAAGCAGTTCTTC. Protein product: CASSRGTSGPKQFF.

V usage is TRBV2 and J usage is TRBJ1-1, with D possibly being TRBD1 (5 bases). Looked up from germline, CDR1 is SNHLY and CDR2 is FYNNEI. V lost 3 bases to trimming and J lost 1 base, with 15 bases between them. CDR3 length equals 16 residues. As DNA, the CDR3 is TGTGCCAGCAGTGATGTTCGTGGGGCTGAGAACACTGAAGCTTTCTTT. Amino acids: CASSDVRGAENTEAFF.

The DNA for the CDR3 is TGTGCCAGCAGAAGAACTGGGAGCAGGGGAAACACCGGGGAGCTGTTTTTT. Amino acids: CASRRTGSRGNTGELFF. This sequence joins TRBV2 and TRBJ2-2; perhaps TRBD1 as D (6 bases). The germline V and J ends were trimmed by 6 bases and 2 bases, with 19 bases remaining between them. From germline, CDR1 is SNHLY and CDR2 FYNNEI. The CDR3 loop spans 17 amino acids.

V usage is TRBV7-6 and J usage is TRBJ1-4; 9 positions match TRBD1. CDR1 and CDR2 from the germline V gene are SGHVS and FNYEAQ. The ends lost 5 bases at V and 5 bases at J; junction bases unmatched: 3. CDR3 size: 14 residues. CDR3 protein: CASSVGTGNEKLFF. The CDR3 DNA reads as TGTGCCAGCAGCGTAGGGACAGGGAATGAAAAACTGTTTTTT.

This clone was recorded a few times. The J gene is TRBJ1-5, the V gene TRBV6-5; D possibly corresponds to TRBD1 (5 bases). The CDR3 consists of 13 residues. Germline V gene data show CDR1 as MNHEY and CDR2 as SVGAGI. The V end lost 6 bases, the J end lost 5 bases, and 11 bases lay between the germline ends. The CDR3 DNA follows: TGTGCCAGCAGGAAGGACAAAGATCAGCCCCAGCATTTT. Its translation: CASRKDKDQPQHF.

V is TRBV30 and J is TRBJ1-1; D remains unclear. The CDR3 has 11 amino acids. The germline V and J ends were trimmed by 3 bases and 2 bases, with 4 bases remaining between them. Germline V gene sequence: CDR1 GTSNPN, CDR2 SVGIG (reference sequence). The CDR3 loop is CAWRVNTEAFF. The DNA of the CDR3 is TGTGCCTGGAGGGTAAACACTGAAGCTTTCTTT.

This chain links TRBV11-2 with TRBJ2-7, with D possibly being TRBD1 (6 bases). This CDR3 spans 15 amino acids. Germline V lookup: CDR1 SGHAT, CDR2 FQNNGV. The V end was cut by 2 bases, the J end by 7 bases, with 18 bases between. The DNA of the CDR3 is TGTGCCAGCAGCTTATATCGTTGGACAGTAGATGAGCAGTACTTC. This encodes CASSLYRWTVDEQYF.

This clone was picked up one time. The chain carries TRBV7-2 and TRBJ1-2; TRBD1 aligns across 7 bases. Germline V gives CDR1 SGHTA, CDR2 FQGNSA. CDR3 size: 16 residues. After removal of 4 bases from V and 2 bases from J, the junction contained 10 bases not matched to a gene. In DNA form, the CDR3 reads TGTGCCAGCAGCTCCCTCGCCGGGACAGACAACTATGGCTACACCTTC. Protein product: CASSSLAGTDNYGYTF. Drawing the rest from reference TRBV7-2 and TRBJ1-2, the complete variable domain is GAGVSQSPSNKVTEKGKDVELRCDPISGHTALYWYRQSLGQGLEFLIYFQGNSAPDKSGLPSDRFSAERTGGSVSTLTIQRTQQEDSAVYLCASSSLAGTDNYGYTFGSGTRLTVV.

This chain joins TRBV6-1 and TRBJ1-4, with 10 bases identical to TRBD1. The CDR3 has 15 residues. J gave up 8 bases and V 8 bases, and 11 bases lay outside the gene matches. Germline V gene lookup returns CDR1 MNHNS and CDR2 SASEGT. CDR3 sequence (DNA): TGTGCCAGCGGACTCTCGAGGACAGGGGGGGAAAAACTGTTTTTT. Translating gives CASGLSRTGGEKLFF.

This clone is termed medium-sized. The chain employs TRBV5-1 and TRBJ2-7, with a weak D call TRBD2 (5 bases). CDR1 is SGHRS, CDR2 YFSETQ, per germline. The CDR3 spans 11 residues. V lost 2 bases to trimming and J lost 6 bases, with 6 bases between them. CDR3 region: CASSFGVEQYF. The DNA for the CDR3 is TGCGCCAGCAGCTTCGGGGTCGAGCAGTACTTC.

The table lists this clone with a count of one. Written as DNA, the CDR3 is TGTGCCAGCAGCGCGAGACAGGGTAACAATGAGCAGTTCTTC. Protein product: CASSARQGNNEQFF. The chain is built from TRBV5-8 and TRBJ2-1, with 7 bases identical to TRBD1. Germline CDR1 reads SGHTS; CDR2 reads YDEGEE. V trimming: 4 bases; J trimming: 5 bases; junction bases outside the gene matches: 6. This CDR3 comprises 14 residues.

The chain carries TRBV6-6 and TRBJ2-7; D ambiguous. V lost 10 bases to trimming and J lost 0 bases, with 22 bases between them. Germline-derived CDR1 and CDR2 are MNHNY and SVGAGI (reference sequence). This CDR3 region has 16 residues. The CDR3 DNA follows: TGTGCCACCCCCCGAGATCCGGATAAAAGCTCCTACGAGCAGTACTTC. Translated: CATPRDPDKSSYEQYF.

This rearrangement joins TRBV5-1 to TRBJ2-1, with 11 bases lining up with TRBD2. CDR3 length: 16 residues. Per the germline V gene, CDR1 is SGHRS and CDR2 is YFSETQ. The V gene end was trimmed by 2 bases and the J gene end by 6 bases; junction bases not matched to a gene: 7. CDR3 DNA: TGCGCCAGCAGCTTCACTAGCGGGAGAAGCGGCAATGAGCAGTTCTTC. This translates into CASSFTSGRSGNEQFF. The full variable domain, its missing parts supplied by reference TRBV5-1 and TRBJ2-1, is KAGVTQTPRYLIKTRGQQVTLSCSPISGHRSVSWYQQTPGQGLQFLFEYFSETQRNKGNFPGRFSGRQFSNSRSEMNVSTLELGDSALYLCASSFTSGRSGNEQFFGPGTRLTVL.

In this sample, this clone turned up once. The rearrangement links TRBV11-1 to TRBJ2-1; D is unresolved. The length of the CDR3 is 14 residues. Germline V gene lookup returns CDR1 SGHAT and CDR2 FQDESV (reference sequence). The V end was cut by 4 bases, the J end by 6 bases, with 13 bases between. This CDR3 is CASSYKDGPNEQFF. In DNA form, the CDR3 reads TGTGCCAGCAGCTACAAAGACGGCCCCAATGAGCAGTTCTTC.

The rearrangement joins TRBV14 to TRBJ1-6; D is undetermined. CDR1 and CDR2 (germline): SGHDN, FVKESK. This CDR3 region has 13 residues. Between the trimmed V and J ends, which lost 0 bases and 11 bases, there was a span of 8 bases. As DNA, the CDR3 is TGTGCCAGCAGCCAAGAGCGCCAGCCACCCCTCCACTTT. Translated, it gives CASSQERQPPLHF.

The gene calls are TRBV7-2 and TRBJ2-2, with TRBD1 matching over 8 bases. This CDR3 has 15 residues. V lost 5 bases to trimming and J lost 5 bases; unmatched junction nucleotides: 7. Per the germline V gene, CDR1 is SGHTA and CDR2 is FQGNSA. The CDR3 protein is CASSPPGGWTGELFF. CDR3 DNA sequence: TGTGCCAGCAGCCCCCCAGGGGGCTGGACCGGGGAGCTGTTTTTT. Using reference TRBV7-2 and TRBJ2-2 for the parts outside the CDR3, the full variable domain is GAGVSQSPSNKVTEKGKDVELRCDPISGHTALYWYRQSLGQGLEFLIYFQGNSAPDKSGLPSDRFSAERTGGSVSTLTIQRTQQEDSAVYLCASSPPGGWTGELFFGEGSRLTVL.

The CDR3 is CASSIGGESYEQYF. CDR3 sequence (DNA): TGTGCCAGTAGTATAGGCGGGGAATCCTACGAGCAGTACTTC. The genes are TRBV19 and TRBJ2-7; D is perhaps TRBD2 (6 bases). Germline CDR1 is LNHDA and CDR2 is SQIVND (reference sequence). The CDR3 has 14 residues. The V end lost 1 base, the J end lost 1 base, and 8 bases lay between the germline ends.

V and J are TRBV6-5 and TRBJ2-3; D is undetermined. Germline CDR1 is MNHEY and CDR2 is SVGAGI. The CDR3 loop spans 14 amino acids. Trimming removed 4 bases at V and 2 bases at J, with 10 bases between. The CDR3 bases are TGTGCCAGCAGTTTTATAGGGCCCACAGATACGCAGTATTTT. This codes for CASSFIGPTDTQYF.